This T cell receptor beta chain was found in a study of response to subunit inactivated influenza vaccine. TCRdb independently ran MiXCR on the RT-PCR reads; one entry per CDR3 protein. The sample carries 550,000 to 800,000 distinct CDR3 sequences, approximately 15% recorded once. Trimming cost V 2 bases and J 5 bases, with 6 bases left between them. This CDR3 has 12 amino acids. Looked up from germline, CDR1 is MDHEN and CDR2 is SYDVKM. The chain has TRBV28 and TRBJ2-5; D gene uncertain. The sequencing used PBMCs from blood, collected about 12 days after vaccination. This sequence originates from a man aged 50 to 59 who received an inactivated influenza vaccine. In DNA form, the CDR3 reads TGTGCCAGCAGTTTACTCGAGGAGACCCAGTACTTC. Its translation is CASSLLEETQYF.